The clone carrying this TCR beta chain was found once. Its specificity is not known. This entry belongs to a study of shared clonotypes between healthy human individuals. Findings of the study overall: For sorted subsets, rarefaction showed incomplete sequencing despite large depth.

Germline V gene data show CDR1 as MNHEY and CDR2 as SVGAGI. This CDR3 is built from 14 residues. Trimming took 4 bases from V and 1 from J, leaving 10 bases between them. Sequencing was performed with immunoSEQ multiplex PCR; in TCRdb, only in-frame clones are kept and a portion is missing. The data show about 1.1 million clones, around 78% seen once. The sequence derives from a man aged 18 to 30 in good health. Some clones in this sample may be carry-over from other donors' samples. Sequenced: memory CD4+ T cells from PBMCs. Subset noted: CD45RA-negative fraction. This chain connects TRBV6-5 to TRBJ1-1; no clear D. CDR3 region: CASSWAGKNTEAFF. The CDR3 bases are TGTGCCAGCAGTTGGGCGGGCAAGAACACTGAAGCTTTCTTT.